This T cell receptor beta chain was captured in a study of technical replicates of blood from a handful of donors. Germline V gene lookup returns CDR1 MDHEN and CDR2 SYDVKM. This CDR3 spans 14 amino acids. Trimming removed 6 bases from V and 7 bases from J, with 16 bases in between. This clone appeared a single time. Libraries were prepared by immunoSEQ multiplex PCR; TCRdb keeps only in-frame clonotypes and omits some of them. The top ten hold approximately 0.3% of the sample, which has tens of thousands of clones, just over 90% seen once. The rearrangement links TRBV28 to TRBJ2-1; D unresolved. This receptor was taken from a human donor in good health. Sequenced input: T cells isolated from PBMCs. CDR3 in DNA: TGTGCCAGCAGAAATCCTGAGATGAGGAATGAGCAGTTCTTC. It specifies CASRNPEMRNEQFF.